One TCR beta chain is described in this entry. During the collection period, no donor immune events like infections were recorded. The assay was immunoSEQ multiplex PCR, and TCRdb's table has in-frame clones only and misses some. Of over 65,000 clones listed, over 85% are singletons. These data belong to a study of identifying expanded T cells in peripheral blood. The CDR3 consists of 14 residues. J lost 7 bases, V lost 6 bases, and 9 bases had no gene match. CDR1 is MNHEY and CDR2 is SMNVEV in the germline V gene (reference sequence). The sequencing sample was made of blood. V gene TRBV27 combines with J gene TRBJ2-3, with 8 bases matching TRBD2. The sequence was collected from a person aged 18 to 70 in good health. The CDR3 loop reads CASSYFGGAYTQYF. CDR3 DNA sequence: TGTGCCAGCAGCTACTTCGGGGGGGCGTATACGCAGTATTTT.